A selection of T cell receptor beta chains follows, all from one sample in a study of human T cells and chemical hapten exposure. TCRdb fed the RACE reads into MiXCR, producing one record per CDR3 protein. The table records 70,000 or so distinct CDR3 sequences, 11% of them present only once. Sequencing was performed on whole blood, taken in connection with sensitization to the hapten diphenylcyclopropenone (DPC). These receptors originate from a woman between 50 and 59 years old with alopecia areata. Some clones in this sample may be carry-over from other donors' samples. The CDR3 runs from the conserved cysteine through the conserved F or W. D genes are given only for firm matches. Some rows have no size entry. The others give once, few or many, or a class for an expanded clone.

J gene: TRBJ2-1; V gene: TRBV6-5; clone size: many; D gene: TRBD2; CDR3 DNA: TGTGCCAGCAGTACTGGACCTACTAGCGGCTCCTACAATGAGCAGTTCTTC; CDR3 protein: CASSTGPTSGSYNEQFF
J gene: TRBJ1-4; V gene: TRBV2; clone size: many; D gene: NA; CDR3 DNA: TGTGCATCCATCGAGGGGCCCTCAACTAATGAAAAACTGTTTTTT; CDR3 protein: CASIEGPSTNEKLFF
J gene: TRBJ1-1; V gene: TRBV20-1; clone size: NA; D gene: NA; CDR3 DNA: TGCAGTGCTAGAGATGAACGGAACACTGAAGCTTTCTTT; CDR3 protein: CSARDERNTEAFF
J gene: TRBJ2-7; V gene: TRBV3-1; clone size: NA; D gene: TRBD1; CDR3 DNA: TGTGCCAGCAGCCAAAGTGCCGGGACAGCCTACGAGCAGTACTTC; CDR3 protein: CASSQSAGTAYEQYF
J gene: TRBJ2-2; V gene: TRBV7-2; clone size: many; D gene: TRBD2; CDR3 DNA: TGTGCCAGCAGCGGCGGACTAGCCGCCGGGGAGCTGTTTTTT; CDR3 protein: CASSGGLAAGELFF
J gene: TRBJ1-6; V gene: TRBV6-6; clone size: few; D gene: NA; CDR3 DNA: TGTGCCAGCAGTCAATCTACGTATAATTCACCCCTCCACTTT; CDR3 protein: CASSQSTYNSPLHF
J gene: TRBJ2-3; V gene: TRBV11-3; clone size: NA; D gene: TRBD2; CDR3 DNA: TGTGCCAGCAGCTCCGGACTAGCGGGGGGGCGAACAGATACGCAGTATTTT; CDR3 protein: CASSSGLAGGRTDTQYF
J gene: TRBJ1-1; V gene: TRBV18; clone size: many; D gene: NA; CDR3 DNA: TGTGCCAGCTCCCAAACGACAGGCACTGAAGCTTTCTTT; CDR3 protein: CASSQTTGTEAFF
J gene: TRBJ2-1; V gene: TRBV21-1; clone size: NA; D gene: NA; CDR3 DNA: TGTGCCAGCAGCAAAGGGCGGGTTTGGGGCCCACCTTTC; CDR3 protein: CASSKGRVWGPPF
J gene: TRBJ1-5; V gene: TRBV28; clone size: many; D gene: NA; CDR3 DNA: TGTGCCAGCAGTGCCGGGGGGAGCAATCAGCCCCAGCATTTT; CDR3 protein: CASSAGGSNQPQHF
J gene: TRBJ2-3; V gene: TRBV28; clone size: many; D gene: NA; CDR3 DNA: TGTGCCAGCAGTTCCTCCACGGGAGCCACAGATACGCAGTATTTT; CDR3 protein: CASSSSTGATDTQYF
J gene: TRBJ1-1; V gene: TRBV6-5; clone size: NA; D gene: NA; CDR3 DNA: TGTGCCAGCAGTTACGGTAATGGGCCGCTGAACACTGAAGCTTTCTTT; CDR3 protein: CASSYGNGPLNTEAFF
J gene: TRBJ2-2; V gene: TRBV11-3; clone size: NA; D gene: NA; CDR3 DNA: TGTGCCAGCAGCTTGACGGTGAACACCGGGGAGCTGTTTTTT; CDR3 protein: CASSLTVNTGELFF
J gene: TRBJ2-5; V gene: TRBV20-1; clone size: NA; D gene: NA; CDR3 DNA: TGCAGTGCTAGCACCCGATCGACAGGTCAAAGGGCCCAGTACTTC; CDR3 protein: CSASTRSTGQRAQYF
J gene: TRBJ2-7; V gene: TRBV7-8; clone size: many; D gene: NA; CDR3 DNA: TGTGCCAGCAGCTTGGGGGGCAGGGAAGGCTACGAGCAGTACTTC; CDR3 protein: CASSLGGREGYEQYF
J gene: TRBJ1-1; V gene: TRBV9; clone size: many; D gene: TRBD1; CDR3 DNA: TGTGCCAGCAGGAGGGGGCAGAATAACATGAACACTGAAGCTTTCTTT; CDR3 protein: CASRRGQNNMNTEAFF
J gene: TRBJ2-1; V gene: TRBV2; clone size: few; D gene: NA; CDR3 DNA: TGTGCCAGCAGTGAGAGGGCTATGGGTACATATGAGCAGTTCTTC; CDR3 protein: CASSERAMGTYEQFF
J gene: TRBJ2-2; V gene: TRBV6-1; clone size: few; D gene: NA; CDR3 DNA: TGTGCCAGCAGTGAGCCGGGACAGAACACCGGGGAGCTGTTTTTT; CDR3 protein: CASSEPGQNTGELFF
J gene: TRBJ2-5; V gene: TRBV11-2; clone size: few; D gene: TRBD1; CDR3 DNA: TGTGCCAGCAGCTCACGGCAGGGGGCATGGGAGACCCAGTACTTC; CDR3 protein: CASSSRQGAWETQYF
J gene: TRBJ2-5; V gene: TRBV11-2; clone size: many; D gene: TRBD2; CDR3 DNA: TGTGCCAGCAGCTCACACAGCGGGGGGCAGACCCAGTACTTC; CDR3 protein: CASSSHSGGQTQYF
J gene: TRBJ1-1; V gene: TRBV6-4; clone size: NA; D gene: NA; CDR3 DNA: TGTGCCAGCAGGCCGCAGGGGTGCACTGAAGCTTTCTTT; CDR3 protein: CASRPQGCTEAFF
J gene: TRBJ2-5; V gene: TRBV28; clone size: few; D gene: NA; CDR3 DNA: TGTGCCAGCAGCAAGATAGAAGAGACCCAGTACTTC; CDR3 protein: CASSKIEETQYF
J gene: TRBJ1-1; V gene: TRBV29-1; clone size: few; D gene: NA; CDR3 DNA: TGCAGCGTTCGGGTAGTTATCTCAGAAGCTTTCTTT; CDR3 protein: CSVRVVISEAFF
J gene: TRBJ2-5; V gene: TRBV24-1; clone size: NA; D gene: NA; CDR3 DNA: TGTGCCACCAGTGACCACGTACTAGGGACCCAGTACTTC; CDR3 protein: CATSDHVLGTQYF
J gene: TRBJ2-1; V gene: TRBV24-1; clone size: NA; D gene: NA; CDR3 DNA: TGTGCCACCAGTGAGGCGGTGAATGAGCAGTTCTTC; CDR3 protein: CATSEAVNEQFF
J gene: TRBJ1-3; V gene: TRBV11-2; clone size: NA; D gene: NA; CDR3 DNA: TGTGCCAGCAGCTTGCTAGGACAGTACTCTGGAAACACCATATATTTT; CDR3 protein: CASSLLGQYSGNTIYF
J gene: TRBJ2-7; V gene: TRBV20-1; clone size: few; D gene: TRBD1; CDR3 DNA: TGCAGTGCTAGATCGGGGACAGGGAGAGCTATCGAGCAGTACTTC; CDR3 protein: CSARSGTGRAIEQYF
J gene: TRBJ2-1; V gene: TRBV9; clone size: few; D gene: TRBD1; CDR3 DNA: TGTGCCAGCAGCGTCACAGGGGTCAATGAGCAGTTCTTC; CDR3 protein: CASSVTGVNEQFF
J gene: TRBJ2-3; V gene: TRBV11-2; clone size: few; D gene: TRBD2; CDR3 DNA: TGTGCCAGCAGCTTAGGACTAGCGGGCTTCACAGATACGCAGTATTTT; CDR3 protein: CASSLGLAGFTDTQYF
J gene: TRBJ2-5; V gene: TRBV2; clone size: few; D gene: NA; CDR3 DNA: TGTGCCAGCACCCGGGACATGGGAGAGACCCAGTACTTC; CDR3 protein: CASTRDMGETQYF
J gene: TRBJ1-3; V gene: TRBV3-1; clone size: many; D gene: NA; CDR3 DNA: TGTGCCAGCAGTCCCCGGGATGAAGGAAACACCATATATTTT; CDR3 protein: CASSPRDEGNTIYF
J gene: TRBJ2-2; V gene: TRBV28; clone size: NA; D gene: NA; CDR3 DNA: TGTGCCAGCAGTCCATCTAGGACCGGGGAGCTGTTTTTT; CDR3 protein: CASSPSRTGELFF
J gene: TRBJ2-1; V gene: TRBV27; clone size: many; D gene: TRBD1; CDR3 DNA: TGTGCCAGCAGTCCCGGGACAGGGGTCGATGAGCAGTTCTTC; CDR3 protein: CASSPGTGVDEQFF
J gene: TRBJ1-1; V gene: TRBV18; clone size: many; D gene: TRBD1; CDR3 DNA: TGTGCCAGCTCACCCCGCCTGACAGGGACCACTGAAGCTTTCTTT; CDR3 protein: CASSPRLTGTTEAFF
J gene: TRBJ2-2; V gene: TRBV6-2/TRBV6-3; clone size: many; D gene: NA; CDR3 DNA: TGTGCCAGCAGTTACCCCACGAGCGGACCCGGGGAGCTGTTTTTT; CDR3 protein: CASSYPTSGPGELFF
J gene: TRBJ1-1; V gene: TRBV3-1; clone size: many; D gene: NA; CDR3 DNA: TGTGCCAGCAGCCGTACTTCCACTGAAGCTTTCTTT; CDR3 protein: CASSRTSTEAFF
J gene: TRBJ1-6; V gene: TRBV12-3/TRBV12-4; clone size: few; D gene: NA; CDR3 DNA: TGTGCCAGCAGTTTGACCAGGGGAAATTCACCCCTCCACTTT; CDR3 protein: CASSLTRGNSPLHF
J gene: TRBJ1-2; V gene: TRBV11-2; clone size: NA; D gene: NA; CDR3 DNA: TGTGCCAGCAGCTTCGGAGGGAGGGGGTCACTTCGAAATAACTATGGCTACACCTTC; CDR3 protein: CASSFGGRGSLRNNYGYTF
J gene: TRBJ1-1; V gene: TRBV6-2/TRBV6-3; clone size: many; D gene: NA; CDR3 DNA: TGTGCCAGCAGTTACCGTGGGCTAGGGAGCACTGAAGCTTTCTTT; CDR3 protein: CASSYRGLGSTEAFF
J gene: TRBJ2-2; V gene: TRBV15; clone size: few; D gene: NA; CDR3 DNA: TGTGCCACCAGCAGAGGACAGGAATCCGGGGAGCTGTTTTTT; CDR3 protein: CATSRGQESGELFF
J gene: TRBJ2-3; V gene: TRBV5-5; clone size: few; D gene: TRBD2; CDR3 DNA: TGTGCCAGCAGCTTAAGGACTAGCGGGGGGCTGGATACGCAGTATTTT; CDR3 protein: CASSLRTSGGLDTQYF
J gene: TRBJ1-2; V gene: TRBV12-2; clone size: NA; D gene: NA; CDR3 DNA: TGTGCAAGTCGGCGGACAGTTCCGCTATGGGGCTACACCTTC; CDR3 protein: CASRRTVPLWGYTF
J gene: TRBJ2-6; V gene: TRBV10-2; clone size: many; D gene: NA; CDR3 DNA: TGCGCCGCCCAAGGTCCTCCAGTGGGGGCCAACGTCCTGACTTTC; CDR3 protein: CAAQGPPVGANVLTF
J gene: TRBJ2-4; V gene: TRBV2; clone size: many; D gene: NA; CDR3 DNA: TGTGCCAGCAGTGAAGGTCTAGGGTTGGGCATTCAGTACTTC; CDR3 protein: CASSEGLGLGIQYF
J gene: TRBJ2-3; V gene: TRBV15; clone size: many; D gene: TRBD2; CDR3 DNA: TGTGCCACCAGCAGACAGCGGGAGTTGGCAGATACGCAGTATTTT; CDR3 protein: CATSRQRELADTQYF